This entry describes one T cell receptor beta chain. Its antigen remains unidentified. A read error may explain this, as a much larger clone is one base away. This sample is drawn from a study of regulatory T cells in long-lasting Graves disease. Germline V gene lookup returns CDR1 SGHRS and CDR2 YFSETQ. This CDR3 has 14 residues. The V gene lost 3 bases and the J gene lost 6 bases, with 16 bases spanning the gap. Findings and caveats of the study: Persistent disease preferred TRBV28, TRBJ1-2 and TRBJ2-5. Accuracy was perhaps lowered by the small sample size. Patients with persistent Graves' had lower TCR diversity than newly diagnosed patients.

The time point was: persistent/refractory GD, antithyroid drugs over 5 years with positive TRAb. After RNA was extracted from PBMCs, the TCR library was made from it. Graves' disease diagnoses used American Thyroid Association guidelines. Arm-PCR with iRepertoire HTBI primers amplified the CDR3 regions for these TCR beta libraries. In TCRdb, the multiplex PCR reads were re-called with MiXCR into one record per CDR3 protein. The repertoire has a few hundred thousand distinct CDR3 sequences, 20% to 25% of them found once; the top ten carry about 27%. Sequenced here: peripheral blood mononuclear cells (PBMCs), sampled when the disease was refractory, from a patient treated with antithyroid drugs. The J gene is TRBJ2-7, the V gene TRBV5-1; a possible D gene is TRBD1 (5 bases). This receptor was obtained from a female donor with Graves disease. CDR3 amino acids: CASSWAGRTCEQYF. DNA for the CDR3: TGCGCCAGCAGCTGGGCAGGGCGGACCTGCGAGCAGTACTTC.